The 2 T cell receptor beta chains below all came from one sample that was sequenced in a study of Ad26.COV2.S vaccination and SARS-CoV-2 variants. The protocol was immunoSEQ multiplex PCR, while the TCRdb copy is restricted to in-frame clones and leaves out a portion. The data contain over 90,000 clones, 60% to 85% of them seen just once; the ten biggest clones take up 17%. Sequencing used peripheral blood, obtained after recovery from COVID-19. These receptors were taken from a human donor who had recovered from COVID-19.

The chain is built from TRBV6-2 or TRBV6-3 and TRBJ2-7; D gene unclear. The germline V gene encodes CDR1 MNHEY and CDR2 SVGEGT. Deletions cut 2 bases from V and 2 bases from J, with 7 bases between. The CDR3 is 13 residues long. CDR3 residues: CASSYTQAYEQYF. CDR3 coding DNA: TGTGCCAGCAGTTACACTCAGGCCTACGAGCAGTACTTC.

The chain carries TRBV4-3 and TRBJ2-7, with D maybe TRBD1 (5 bases). This CDR3 comprises 17 residues. Looked up from germline, CDR1 is LGHNA and CDR2 is YSLEER. The V gene lost 1 base and the J gene lost 3 bases, with 19 bases spanning the gap. The CDR3 is CASSQVLNADSFYEQYF. The CDR3 DNA reads as TGCGCCAGCAGCCAAGTTCTTAATGCAGACAGCTTCTACGAGCAGTACTTC.